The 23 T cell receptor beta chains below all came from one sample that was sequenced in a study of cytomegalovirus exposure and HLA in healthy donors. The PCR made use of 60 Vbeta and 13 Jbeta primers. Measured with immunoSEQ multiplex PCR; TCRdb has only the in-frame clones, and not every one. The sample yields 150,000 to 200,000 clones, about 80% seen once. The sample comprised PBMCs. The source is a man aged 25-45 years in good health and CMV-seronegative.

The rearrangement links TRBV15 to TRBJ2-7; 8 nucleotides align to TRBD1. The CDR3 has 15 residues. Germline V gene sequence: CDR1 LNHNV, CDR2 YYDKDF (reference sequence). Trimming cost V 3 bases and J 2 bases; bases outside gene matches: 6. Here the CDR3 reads CATSRGRDRTYEQYF. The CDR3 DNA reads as TGTGCCACCAGCAGGGGCCGGGACAGGACCTACGAGCAGTACTTC.

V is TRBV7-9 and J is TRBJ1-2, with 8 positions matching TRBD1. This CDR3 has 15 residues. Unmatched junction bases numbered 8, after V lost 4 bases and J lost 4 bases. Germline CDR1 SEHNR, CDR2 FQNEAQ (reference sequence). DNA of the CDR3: TGTGCCAGCAGCTCCGGACAGGGATTGACCTATGGCTACACCTTC. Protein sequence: CASSSGQGLTYGYTF.

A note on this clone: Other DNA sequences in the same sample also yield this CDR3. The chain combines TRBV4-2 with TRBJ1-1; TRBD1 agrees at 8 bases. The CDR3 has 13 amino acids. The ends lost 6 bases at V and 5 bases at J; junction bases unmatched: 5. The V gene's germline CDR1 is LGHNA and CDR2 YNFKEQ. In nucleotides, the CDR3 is TGTGCCAGCAGTCGGACAGGGTCGACTGAAGCTTTCTTT. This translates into CASSRTGSTEAFF.

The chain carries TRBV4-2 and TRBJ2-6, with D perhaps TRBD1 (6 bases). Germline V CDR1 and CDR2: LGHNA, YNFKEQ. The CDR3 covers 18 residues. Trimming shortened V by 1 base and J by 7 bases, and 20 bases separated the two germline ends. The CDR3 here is CASSQVTAIAGTANVLTF. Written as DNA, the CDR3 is TGTGCCAGCAGCCAAGTCACAGCTATTGCCGGGACAGCCAACGTCCTGACTTTC.

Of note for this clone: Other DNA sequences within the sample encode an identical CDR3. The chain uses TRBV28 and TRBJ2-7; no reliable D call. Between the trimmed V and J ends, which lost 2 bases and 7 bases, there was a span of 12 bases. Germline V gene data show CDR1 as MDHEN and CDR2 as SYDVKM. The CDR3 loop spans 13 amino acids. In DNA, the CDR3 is TGTGCCAGCAGTTTACACACACTATATGAGCAGTACTTC. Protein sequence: CASSLHTLYEQYF.

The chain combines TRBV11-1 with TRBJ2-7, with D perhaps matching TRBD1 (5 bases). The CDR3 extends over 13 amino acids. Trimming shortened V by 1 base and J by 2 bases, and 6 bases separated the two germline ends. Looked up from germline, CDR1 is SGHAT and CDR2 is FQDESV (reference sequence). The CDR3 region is CASSLVTAYEQYF. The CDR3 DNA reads TGTGCCAGCAGCTTAGTGACAGCCTACGAGCAGTACTTC.

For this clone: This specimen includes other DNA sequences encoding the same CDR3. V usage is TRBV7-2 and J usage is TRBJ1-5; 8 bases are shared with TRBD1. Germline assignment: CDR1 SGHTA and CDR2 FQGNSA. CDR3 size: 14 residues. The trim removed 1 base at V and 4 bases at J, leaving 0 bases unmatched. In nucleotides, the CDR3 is TGTGCCAGCAGCTTAGACAGGGGGAATCAGCCCCAGCATTTT. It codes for CASSLDRGNQPQHF.

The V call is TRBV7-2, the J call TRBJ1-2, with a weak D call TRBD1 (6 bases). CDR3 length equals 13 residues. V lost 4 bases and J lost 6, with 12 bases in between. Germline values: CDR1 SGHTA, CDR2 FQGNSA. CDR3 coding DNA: TGTGCCAGCAGCTCCGGGACAAACAATGGCTACACCTTC. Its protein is CASSSGTNNGYTF.

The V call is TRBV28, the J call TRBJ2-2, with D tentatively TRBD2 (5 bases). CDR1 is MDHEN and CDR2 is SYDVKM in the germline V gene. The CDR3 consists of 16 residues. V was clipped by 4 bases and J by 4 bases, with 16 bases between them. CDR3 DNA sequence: TGTGCCAGCAGTTCGGGGAGTGAGGCCGGCACCGGGGAGCTGTTTTTT. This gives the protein CASSSGSEAGTGELFF. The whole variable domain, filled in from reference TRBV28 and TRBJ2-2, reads DVKVTQSSRYLVKRTGEKVFLECVQDMDHENMFWYRQDPGLGLRLIYFSYDVKMKEKGDIPEGYSVSREKKERFSLILESASTNQTSMYLCASSSGSEAGTGELFFGEGSRLTVL.

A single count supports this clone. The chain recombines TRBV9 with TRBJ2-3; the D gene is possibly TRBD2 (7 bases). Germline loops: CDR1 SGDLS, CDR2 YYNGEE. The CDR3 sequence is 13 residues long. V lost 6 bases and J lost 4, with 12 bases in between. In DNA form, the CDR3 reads TGTGCCAGCAAGGGGGGGCCGCCAGATACGCAGTATTTT. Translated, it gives CASKGGPPDTQYF.

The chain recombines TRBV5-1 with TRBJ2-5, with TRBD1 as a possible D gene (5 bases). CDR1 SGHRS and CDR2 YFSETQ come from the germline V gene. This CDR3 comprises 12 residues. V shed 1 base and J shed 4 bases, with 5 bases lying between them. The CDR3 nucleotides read TGCGCCAGCAGCTTGCAGGGAGAGACCCAGTACTTC. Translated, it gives CASSLQGETQYF. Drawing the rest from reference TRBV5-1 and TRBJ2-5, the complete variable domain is KAGVTQTPRYLIKTRGQQVTLSCSPISGHRSVSWYQQTPGQGLQFLFEYFSETQRNKGNFPGRFSGRQFSNSRSEMNVSTLELGDSALYLCASSLQGETQYFGPGTRLLVL.

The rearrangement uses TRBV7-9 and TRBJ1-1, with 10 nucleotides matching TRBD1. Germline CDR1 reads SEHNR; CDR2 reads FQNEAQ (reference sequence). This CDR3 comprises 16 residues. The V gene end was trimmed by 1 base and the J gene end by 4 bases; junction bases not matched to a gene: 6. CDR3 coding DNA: TGTGCCAGCAGCTTAGGGGACAGGGGTATGGGCACTGAAGCTTTCTTT. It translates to CASSLGDRGMGTEAFF.

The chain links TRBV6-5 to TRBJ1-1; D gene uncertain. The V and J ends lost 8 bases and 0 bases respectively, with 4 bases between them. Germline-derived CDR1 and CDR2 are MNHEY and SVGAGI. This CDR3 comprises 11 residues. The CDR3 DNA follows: TGTGCCAGCCTTATGAACACTGAAGCTTTCTTT. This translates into CASLMNTEAFF.

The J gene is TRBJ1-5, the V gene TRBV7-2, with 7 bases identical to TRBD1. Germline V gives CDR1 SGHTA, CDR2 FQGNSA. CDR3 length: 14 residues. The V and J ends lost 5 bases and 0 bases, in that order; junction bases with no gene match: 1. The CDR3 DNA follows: TGTGCCAGCAGCCAGGGGGTTAGCAATCAGCCCCAGCATTTT. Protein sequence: CASSQGVSNQPQHF.

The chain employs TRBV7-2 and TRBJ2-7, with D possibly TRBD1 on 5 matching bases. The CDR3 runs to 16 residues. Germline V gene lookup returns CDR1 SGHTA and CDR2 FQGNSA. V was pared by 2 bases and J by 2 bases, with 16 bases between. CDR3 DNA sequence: TGTGCCAGCAGCTTAATGGAGACCGGACATACCTACGAGCAGTACTTC. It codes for CASSLMETGHTYEQYF.

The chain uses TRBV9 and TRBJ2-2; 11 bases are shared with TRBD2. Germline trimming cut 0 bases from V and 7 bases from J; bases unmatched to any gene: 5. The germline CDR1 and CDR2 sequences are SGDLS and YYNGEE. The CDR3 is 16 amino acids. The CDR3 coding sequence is TGTGCCAGCAGCGTAGTAGCGGGAGGGCCGAGCGGGGAGCTGTTTTTT. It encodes CASSVVAGGPSGELFF.

The DNA for the CDR3 is TGTGCCACCCGGTATAGTGATCAGCCCCAGCATTTT. Protein sequence: CATRYSDQPQHF. The V call is TRBV15, the J call TRBJ1-5; D unclear. Trimming left V 8 bases short and J 5 bases short, with 10 bases between. The germline V gene encodes CDR1 LNHNV and CDR2 YYDKDF (reference sequence). The CDR3 covers 12 residues.

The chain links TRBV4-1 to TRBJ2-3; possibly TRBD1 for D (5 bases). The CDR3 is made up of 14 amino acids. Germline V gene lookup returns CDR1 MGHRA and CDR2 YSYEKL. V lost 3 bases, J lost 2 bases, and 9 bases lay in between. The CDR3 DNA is TGCGCCAGCAGCCAGGGGCCACTCACAGATACGCAGTATTTT. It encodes CASSQGPLTDTQYF.

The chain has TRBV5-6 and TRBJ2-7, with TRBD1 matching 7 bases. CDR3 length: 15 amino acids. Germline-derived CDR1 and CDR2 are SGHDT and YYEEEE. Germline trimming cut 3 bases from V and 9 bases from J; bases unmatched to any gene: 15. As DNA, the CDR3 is TGTGCCAGCAGCTCCCCGACAGGGCCCACCTGGCCGCAGTACTTC. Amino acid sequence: CASSSPTGPTWPQYF.

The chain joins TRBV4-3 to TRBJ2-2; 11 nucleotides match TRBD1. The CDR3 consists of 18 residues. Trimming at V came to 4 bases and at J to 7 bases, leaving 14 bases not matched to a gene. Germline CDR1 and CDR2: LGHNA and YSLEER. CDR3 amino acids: CASSRNPGTGGGIGELFF. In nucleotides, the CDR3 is TGCGCCAGCAGCCGAAACCCCGGGACAGGGGGTGGAATCGGGGAGCTGTTTTTT.

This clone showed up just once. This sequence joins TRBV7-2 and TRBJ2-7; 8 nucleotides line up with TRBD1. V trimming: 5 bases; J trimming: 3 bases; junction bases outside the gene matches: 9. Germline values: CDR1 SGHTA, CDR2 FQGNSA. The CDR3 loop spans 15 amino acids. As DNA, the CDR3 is TGTGCCAGCAGCGGAGGACAGGGACCCCGCTACGAGCAGTACTTC. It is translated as CASSGGQGPRYEQYF.

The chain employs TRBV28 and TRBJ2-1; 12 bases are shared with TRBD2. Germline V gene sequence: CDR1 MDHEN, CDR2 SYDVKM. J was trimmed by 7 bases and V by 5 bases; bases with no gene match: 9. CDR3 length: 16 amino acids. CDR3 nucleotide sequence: TGTGCCAGCAGTCCTCCTAGCGGGGGGGCCGGGAATGAGCAGTTCTTC. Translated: CASSPPSGGAGNEQFF.

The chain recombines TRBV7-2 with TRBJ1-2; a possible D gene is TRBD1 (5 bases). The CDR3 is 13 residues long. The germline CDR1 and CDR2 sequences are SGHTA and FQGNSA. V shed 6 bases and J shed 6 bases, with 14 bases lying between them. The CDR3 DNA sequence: TGTGCCAGCAGACCGCTTGGGGCCCATGGCTACACCTTC. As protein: CASRPLGAHGYTF. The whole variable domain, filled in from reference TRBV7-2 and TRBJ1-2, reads GAGVSQSPSNKVTEKGKDVELRCDPISGHTALYWYRQSLGQGLEFLIYFQGNSAPDKSGLPSDRFSAERTGGSVSTLTIQRTQQEDSAVYLCASRPLGAHGYTFGSGTRLTVV.